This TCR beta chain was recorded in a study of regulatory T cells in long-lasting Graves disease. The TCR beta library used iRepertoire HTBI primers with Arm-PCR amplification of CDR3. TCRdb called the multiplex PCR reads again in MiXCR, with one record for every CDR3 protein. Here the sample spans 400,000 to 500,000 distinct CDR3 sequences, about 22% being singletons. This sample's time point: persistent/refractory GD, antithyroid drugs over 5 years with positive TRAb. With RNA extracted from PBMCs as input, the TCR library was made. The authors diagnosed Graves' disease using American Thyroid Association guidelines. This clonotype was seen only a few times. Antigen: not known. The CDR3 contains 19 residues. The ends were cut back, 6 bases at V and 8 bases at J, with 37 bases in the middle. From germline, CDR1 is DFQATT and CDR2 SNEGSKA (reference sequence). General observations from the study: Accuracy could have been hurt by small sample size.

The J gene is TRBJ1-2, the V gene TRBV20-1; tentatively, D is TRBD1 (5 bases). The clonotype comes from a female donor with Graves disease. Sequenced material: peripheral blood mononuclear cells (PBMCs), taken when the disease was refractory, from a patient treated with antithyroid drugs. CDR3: CSAIMEAGNSGSWFEGYTF. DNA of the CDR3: TGCAGTGCCATAATGGAGGCCGGGAACTCAGGGAGCTGGTTTGAAGGCTACACCTTC.